This is a list of T cell receptor beta chains from one sample in a study of monozygotic twins with inflammatory bowel disease. TCRdb reprocessed the 5' RACE reads and keeps a single row for each CDR3 protein, giving no DNA. Its clone listing holds a few hundred thousand distinct CDR3 sequences. Sequenced sample: blood. The receptor set was obtained from a human donor with ulcerative colitis or Crohn's disease, or a healthy co-twin of an affected twin (not recorded which). Each CDR3 is given with its conserved first and last residue.

>TRBJ1-5|TRBV6-2/TRBV6-3
CASSQIRDRGQPQHF
>TRBJ2-5|TRBV3-1
CASSSPETQYF
>TRBJ2-1|TRBV5-1
CASSLSHNEQFF
>TRBJ2-3|TRBV7-2
CASSLTSGRADTQYF
>TRBJ1-4|TRBV5-5
CASSAGQSFFEKLFF
>TRBJ2-3|TRBV7-9
CASSYTSGPEGTQYF
>TRBJ1-5|TRBV5-5
CASSRLLGGQPQHF
>TRBJ2-1|TRBV5-1
CASMRLASGENEQFF
>TRBJ2-2|TRBV6-2/TRBV6-3
CASSENRGTLYTGELFF
>TRBJ1-3|TRBV5-1
CASSLAPGQTVSPGNTIYF
>TRBJ2-7|TRBV5-5
CASSLWTGPYEQYF
>TRBJ2-1|TRBV3-1
CASSSRVGHSEQFF
>TRBJ1-1|TRBV7-2
CASSLGIGGGRTEAFF
>TRBJ2-1|TRBV7-7
CASSLQAGEGNEQFF
>TRBJ2-5|TRBV6-2/TRBV6-3
CTSSSLSGEETQYF
>TRBJ2-3|TRBV5-1
CASSRDGPSPDTQYF